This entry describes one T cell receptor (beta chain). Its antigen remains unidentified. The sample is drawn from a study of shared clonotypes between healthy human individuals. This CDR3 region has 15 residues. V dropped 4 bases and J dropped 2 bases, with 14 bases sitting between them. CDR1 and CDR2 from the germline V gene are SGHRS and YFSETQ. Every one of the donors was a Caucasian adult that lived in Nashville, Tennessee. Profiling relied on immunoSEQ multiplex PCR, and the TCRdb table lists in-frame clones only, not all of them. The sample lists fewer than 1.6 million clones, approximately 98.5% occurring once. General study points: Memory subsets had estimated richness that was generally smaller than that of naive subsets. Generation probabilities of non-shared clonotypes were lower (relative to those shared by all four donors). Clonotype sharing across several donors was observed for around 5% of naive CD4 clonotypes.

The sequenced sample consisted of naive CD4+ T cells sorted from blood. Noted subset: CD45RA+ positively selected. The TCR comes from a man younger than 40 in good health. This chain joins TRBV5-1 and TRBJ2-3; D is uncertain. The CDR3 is CASSPALSFTDTQYF. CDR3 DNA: TGCGCCAGCAGCCCCGCGCTCAGTTTCACAGATACGCAGTATTTT.